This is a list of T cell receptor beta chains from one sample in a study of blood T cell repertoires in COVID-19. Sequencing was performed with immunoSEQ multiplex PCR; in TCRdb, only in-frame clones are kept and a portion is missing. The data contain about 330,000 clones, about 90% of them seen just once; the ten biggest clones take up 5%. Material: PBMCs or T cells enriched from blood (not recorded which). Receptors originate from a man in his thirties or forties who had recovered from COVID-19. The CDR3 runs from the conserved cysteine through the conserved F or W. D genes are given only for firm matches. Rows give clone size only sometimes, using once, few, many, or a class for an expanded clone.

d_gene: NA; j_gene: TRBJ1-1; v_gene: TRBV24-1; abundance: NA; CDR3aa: CATSLLSGAEGIYTEAFF; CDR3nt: TGTGCCACCAGCCTTCTGTCAGGGGCCGAGGGCATCTACACTGAAGCTTTCTTT
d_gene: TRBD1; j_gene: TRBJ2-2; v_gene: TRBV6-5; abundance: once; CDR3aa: CAKQGARTGELFF; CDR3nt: TGTGCCAAACAGGGGGCGCGCACCGGGGAGCTGTTTTTT
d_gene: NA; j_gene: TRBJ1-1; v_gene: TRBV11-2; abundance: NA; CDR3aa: CASSSLNSLEAFF; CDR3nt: TGTGCCAGCAGCTCTCTTAACAGCCTTGAAGCTTTCTTT
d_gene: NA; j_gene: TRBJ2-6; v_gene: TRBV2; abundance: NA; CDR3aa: CASSEFTGANVLTF; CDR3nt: TGTGCCAGCAGTGAATTCACTGGGGCCAACGTCCTGACTTTC
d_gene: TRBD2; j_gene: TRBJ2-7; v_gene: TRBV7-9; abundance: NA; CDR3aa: CASSLRGAGATYEQYF; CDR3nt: TGTGCCAGCAGCCTAAGGGGAGCGGGGGCCACCTACGAGCAGTACTTC
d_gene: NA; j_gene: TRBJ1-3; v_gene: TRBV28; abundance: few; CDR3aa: CASSFSVPGNTIYF; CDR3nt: TGTGCCAGCAGTTTTTCGGTTCCTGGAAACACCATATATTTT
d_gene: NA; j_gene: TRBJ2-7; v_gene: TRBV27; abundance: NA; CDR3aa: CASSPQWGQASYEQYF; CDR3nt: TGTGCCAGCAGTCCCCAATGGGGCCAGGCTTCCTACGAGCAGTACTTC
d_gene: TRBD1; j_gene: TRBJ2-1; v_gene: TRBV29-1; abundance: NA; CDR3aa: CSVEDRGRGRNEQFF; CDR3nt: TGCAGCGTTGAGGACAGGGGGAGAGGGAGAAATGAGCAGTTCTTC
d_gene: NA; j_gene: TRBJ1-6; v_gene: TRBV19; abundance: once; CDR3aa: CASLDSGSYNSPLHF; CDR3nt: TGTGCCAGCCTGGACTCTGGCTCCTATAATTCACCCCTCCACTTT
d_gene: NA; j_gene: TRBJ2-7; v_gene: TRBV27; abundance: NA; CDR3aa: CASSYGGPYEQYF; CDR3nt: TGTGCCAGTAGCTACGGAGGACCCTACGAGCAGTACTTC
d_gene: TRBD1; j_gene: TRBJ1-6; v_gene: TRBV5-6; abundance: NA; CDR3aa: CASSSPETGFDSPLHF; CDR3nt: TGTGCCAGCAGCTCCCCCGAGACAGGGTTCGATTCACCCCTCCACTTT
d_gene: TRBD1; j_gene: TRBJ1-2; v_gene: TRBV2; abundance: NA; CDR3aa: CASSELGDSFYGYTF; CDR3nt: TGTGCCAGCAGTGAACTAGGGGACAGCTTCTATGGCTACACCTTC
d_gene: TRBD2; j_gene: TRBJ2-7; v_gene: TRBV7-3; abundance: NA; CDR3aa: CASSPPGGEQYF; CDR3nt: TGTGCCAGCAGCCCCCCGGGGGGGGAGCAGTACTTC
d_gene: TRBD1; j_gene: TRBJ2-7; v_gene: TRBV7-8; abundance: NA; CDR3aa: CASSFRGRPYEQYF; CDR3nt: TGTGCCAGCAGCTTCAGGGGGCGCCCCTACGAGCAGTACTTC
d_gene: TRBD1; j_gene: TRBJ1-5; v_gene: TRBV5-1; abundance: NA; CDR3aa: CASSPDRAGQPQHF; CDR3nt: TGCGCCAGCAGCCCGGACAGGGCGGGTCAGCCCCAGCATTTT